This T cell receptor (beta chain) was identified during a study of Ad26.COV2.S vaccination and SARS-CoV-2 variants (dated by TCRdb to 2020 to 2023). In the study overall: Donors in the vaccine arm were drawn from COV1001, a phase I-IIa trial of Ad26.COV2.S in healthy adults that was multicentre, randomized, double-blind and placebo-controlled. The TCR-sequenced set comprised around 30 samples: approximately 20 Ad26.COV2.S vaccine recipients, 5 placebo recipients and 8 SARS-CoV-2 convalescent individuals. Sequencing of the TCRbeta repertoire served to evaluate the specificity and breadth of SARS-CoV-2-reactive T cell receptors following Ad26.COV2.S vaccination. Trial participants were randomized into five groups of five, in which low-dose or high-dose Ad26.COV2.S was given once or twice, or placebo was given on both occasions. Dosing of Ad26.COV2.S was intramuscular, at either 5x10^10 or 1x10^11 viral particles, delivered as one shot or as two shots spaced 56 days apart. Investigators did not know the trial group allocation while performing experiments and assessing outcomes. What the research found in general, with its limitations: After vaccination, spike-specific CD8+ and CD4+ T cell responses were reported to show substantial breadth. Comparable non-spike TCR breadth was observed between vaccine and placebo recipients, consistent with only spike being contained in the vaccine. The authors noted that the TCR breadth and depth analyses may have underestimated total T cell responses. Compared with placebo recipients, Ad26.COV2.S recipients showed higher spike-specific TCR breadth (P = 0.0014). The study was not powered to compare responses between vaccine doses or regimens.

Points on this clone: The antigen this receptor binds is unknown. The input lacks base qualities; no much larger clone sits a single base away.

TCRbeta CDR3 regions were sequenced with the immunoSEQ Assay. After extraction, genomic DNA underwent amplification by bias-controlled multiplex PCR, followed by high-throughput sequencing. The authors processed their data as follows. To quantify the absolute abundance of each unique TCRbeta CDR3 region, sequences were collapsed and filtered. T cell fraction was estimated by normalizing TCRbeta template counts to usable DNA, which was measured by amplifying reference genes present in all nucleated cells. Repertoire TCRs were annotated as SARS-CoV-2-specific when V gene, CDR3 amino acid sequence and J gene were exactly matched to a known reactive TCR set. MIRA supplied the reference SARS-CoV-2 TCR set, which was filtered for enrichment in COVID-19-positive ImmuneCODE repertoires so that public or cross-reactive TCRs were removed. Drawing on the MIRA antigens, annotated TCRs were analysed further at the level of specific ORF or position within ORF. Breadth was defined as the number of annotated unique rearrangements divided by the total number of unique productive rearrangements, and depth was defined as the summed frequency of the annotated unique rearrangements. TCR breadth was compared between groups using two-sided Wilcoxon rank-sum tests. TCRdb limited this immuneACCESS table to in-frame rearrangements with V and J called. A share of clones is missing; checked studies link under half to unresolved V genes, and the rest is unexplained. V and J calls and clone size are given by that table; D and trimming were obtained from the DNA. The sample records a few hundred thousand clones, 90% of which are singletons. The ten largest clones take up roughly 4.3% of the sample.

The treatment or condition label for this specimen denotes: 15 to 20 received Ad26.COV2.S at low or high dose, single or two shots; five or six received placebo; per-sample allocation not given. Repertoires of vaccine and placebo recipients were sequenced from samples collected on day 63 after the first injection. Cohort 1b enrolled about two dozen adults aged 18-55 years at a single site in Boston, USA, between 29 July and 7 August 2020. Ad26.COV2.S was a replication-incompetent adenovirus type 26 vector expressing a prefusion-stabilized SARS-CoV-2 spike protein from the original Wuhan strain. This TCR came from a person between 18 and 65 years old who received the Ad26.COV2.S COVID-19 vaccine or a placebo. Sample: peripheral blood, taken in a trial of Ad26.COV2.S vaccine versus placebo.

The DNA sequence is as follows: TGTGCCAGCAGCTTATCCGGGACCTACGAGCAGTACTTC. Translated, it reads CASSLSGTYEQYF. The rearrangement joined TRBV11-3 to TRBJ2-7; the best D guess is TRBD2, with 5 bases matching. CDR1 SGHNT and CDR2 YENEEA are derived from the germline V gene. The CDR3 has 13 amino acids, counting the end cysteine and phenylalanine. The kept DNA is CDR3 alone, 39 bases in frame from the first base. Trimming at the junction amounts to 2 bases on V and 2 bases on J, and the germline ends lie 7 bases apart.